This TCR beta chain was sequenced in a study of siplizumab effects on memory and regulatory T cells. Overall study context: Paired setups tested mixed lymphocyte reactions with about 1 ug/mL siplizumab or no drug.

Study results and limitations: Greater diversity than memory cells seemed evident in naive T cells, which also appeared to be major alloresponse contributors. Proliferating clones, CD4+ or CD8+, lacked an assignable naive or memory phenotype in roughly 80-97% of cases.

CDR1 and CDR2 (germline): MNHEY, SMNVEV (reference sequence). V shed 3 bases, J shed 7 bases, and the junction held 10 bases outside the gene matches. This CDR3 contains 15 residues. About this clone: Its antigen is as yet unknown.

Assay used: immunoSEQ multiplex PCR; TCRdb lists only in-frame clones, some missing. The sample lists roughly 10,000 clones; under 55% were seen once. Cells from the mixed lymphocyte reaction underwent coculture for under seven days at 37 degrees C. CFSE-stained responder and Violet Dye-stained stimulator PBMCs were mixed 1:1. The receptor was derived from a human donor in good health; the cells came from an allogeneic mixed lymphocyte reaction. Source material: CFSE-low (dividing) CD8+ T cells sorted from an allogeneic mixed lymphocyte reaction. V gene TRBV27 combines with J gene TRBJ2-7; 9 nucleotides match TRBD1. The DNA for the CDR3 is TGTGCCAGCAGTTTGTCCGGGACAGGGACGAGGGAGCAGTACTTC. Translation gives CASSLSGTGTREQYF.